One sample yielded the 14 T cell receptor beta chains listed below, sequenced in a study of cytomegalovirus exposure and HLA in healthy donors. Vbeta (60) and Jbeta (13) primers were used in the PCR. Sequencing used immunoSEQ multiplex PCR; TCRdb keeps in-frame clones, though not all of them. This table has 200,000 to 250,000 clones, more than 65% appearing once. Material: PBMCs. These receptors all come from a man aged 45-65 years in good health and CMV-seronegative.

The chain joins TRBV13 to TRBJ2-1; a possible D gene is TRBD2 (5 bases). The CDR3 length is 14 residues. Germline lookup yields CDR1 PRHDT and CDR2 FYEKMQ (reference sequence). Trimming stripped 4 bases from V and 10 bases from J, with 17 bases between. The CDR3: CASSSMARDGEQFF. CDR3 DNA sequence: TGTGCCAGCAGCTCAATGGCACGGGATGGGGAGCAGTTCTTC.

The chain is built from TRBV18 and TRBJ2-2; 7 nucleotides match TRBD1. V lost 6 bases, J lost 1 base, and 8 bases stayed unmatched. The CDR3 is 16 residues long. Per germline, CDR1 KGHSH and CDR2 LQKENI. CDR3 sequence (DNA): TGTGCCAGCTCGTCGGGACAGATACTGAACACCGGGGAGCTGTTTTTT. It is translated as CASSSGQILNTGELFF.

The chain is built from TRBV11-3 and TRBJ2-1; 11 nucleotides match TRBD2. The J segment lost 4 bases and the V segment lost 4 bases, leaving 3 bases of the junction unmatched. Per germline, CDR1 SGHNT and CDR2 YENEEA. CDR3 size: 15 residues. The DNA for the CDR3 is TGTGCCAGCAGCTCCGGGACTAGCGGTTACAATGAGCAGTTCTTC. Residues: CASSSGTSGYNEQFF.

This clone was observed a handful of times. The CDR3 bases are TGTGCCAGCTCACCAACGGGGGAAAGGTCACCCCTCCACTTT. Translation: CASSPTGERSPLHF. The chain has TRBV18 and TRBJ1-6, with a weak D call TRBD1 (5 bases). Looked up from germline, CDR1 is KGHSH and CDR2 is LQKENI. CDR3 length equals 14 residues. V lost 2 bases and J 10 bases, leaving 12 bases between the germline ends.

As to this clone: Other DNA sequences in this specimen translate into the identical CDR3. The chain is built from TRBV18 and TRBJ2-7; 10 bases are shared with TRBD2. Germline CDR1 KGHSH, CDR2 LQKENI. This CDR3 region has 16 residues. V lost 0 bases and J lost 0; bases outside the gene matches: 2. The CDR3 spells CASSPPVAGGSYEQYF. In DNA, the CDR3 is TGTGCCAGCTCACCACCTGTAGCGGGAGGCTCCTACGAGCAGTACTTC.

This chain's CDR3 is CASSSRSAGGPQETQYF. CDR3 DNA: TGTGCCAGCAGCTCCCGGTCGGCGGGAGGGCCCCAAGAGACCCAGTACTTC. This sequence joins TRBV7-3 and TRBJ2-5; 9 bases are shared with TRBD2. Trimming took 4 bases from V and 1 from J; bases not matched to a gene: 10. Germline values: CDR1 SGHTA, CDR2 FQGTGA. The length of the CDR3 is 17 residues.

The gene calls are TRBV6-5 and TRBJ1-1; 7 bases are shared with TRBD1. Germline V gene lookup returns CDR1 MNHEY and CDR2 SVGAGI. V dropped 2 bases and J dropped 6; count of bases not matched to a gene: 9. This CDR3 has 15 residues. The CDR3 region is CASSYGTAVPPEAFF. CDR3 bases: TGTGCCAGCAGTTACGGGACAGCTGTGCCTCCTGAAGCTTTCTTT.

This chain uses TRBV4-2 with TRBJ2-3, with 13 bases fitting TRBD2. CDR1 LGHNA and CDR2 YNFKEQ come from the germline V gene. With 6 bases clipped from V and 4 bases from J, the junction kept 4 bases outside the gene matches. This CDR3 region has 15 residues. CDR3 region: CASRRTSGSPDTQYF. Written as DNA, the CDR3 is TGTGCCAGCAGAAGGACTAGCGGGAGCCCAGATACGCAGTATTTT.

CDR3 loop: CASSPREGWGETQYF. In DNA form, the CDR3 reads TGTGCCAGCAGCCCACGGGAGGGCTGGGGGGAGACCCAGTACTTC. J is TRBJ2-5 and V is TRBV6-5, with 8 bases that match TRBD2. This CDR3 is built from 15 residues. The germline V gene has CDR1 MNHEY and CDR2 SVGAGI. V trimming: 6 bases; J trimming: 5 bases; junction bases outside the gene matches: 11.

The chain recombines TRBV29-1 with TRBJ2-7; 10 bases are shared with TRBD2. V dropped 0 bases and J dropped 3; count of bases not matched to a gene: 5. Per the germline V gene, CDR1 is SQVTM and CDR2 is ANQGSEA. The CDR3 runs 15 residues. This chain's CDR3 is CSVEDPLAGVYEQYF. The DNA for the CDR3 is TGCAGCGTTGAAGATCCCCTAGCGGGAGTCTACGAGCAGTACTTC.

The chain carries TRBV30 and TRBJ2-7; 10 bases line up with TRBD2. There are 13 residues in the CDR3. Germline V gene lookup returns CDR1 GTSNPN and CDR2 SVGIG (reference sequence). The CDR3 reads CAKRTSGSYEQYF. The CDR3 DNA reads TGTGCTAAGAGGACTAGCGGCTCCTACGAGCAGTACTTC.

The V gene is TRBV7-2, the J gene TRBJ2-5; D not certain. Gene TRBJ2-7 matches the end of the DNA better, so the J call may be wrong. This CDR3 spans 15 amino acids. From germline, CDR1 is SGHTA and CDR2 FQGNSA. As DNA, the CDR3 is TGTGCCAGCAGCTTAGAACCCACTAAAGCCTACGAGCAGTACTTC. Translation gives CASSLEPTKAYEQYF.

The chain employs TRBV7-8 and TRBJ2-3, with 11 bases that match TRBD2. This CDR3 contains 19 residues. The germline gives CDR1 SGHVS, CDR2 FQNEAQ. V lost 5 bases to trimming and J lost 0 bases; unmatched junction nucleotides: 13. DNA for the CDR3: TGTGCCAGCAGCCGAGAGGGAACTAGCGGGAGTACTAGCACAGATACGCAGTATTTT. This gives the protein CASSREGTSGSTSTDTQYF.

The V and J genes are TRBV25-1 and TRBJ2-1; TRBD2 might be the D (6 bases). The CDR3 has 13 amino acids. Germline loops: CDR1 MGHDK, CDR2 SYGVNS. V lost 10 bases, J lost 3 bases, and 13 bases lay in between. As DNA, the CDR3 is TGTGCCACCGGGGTAGCGGACTACAATGAGCAGTTCTTC. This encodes CATGVADYNEQFF.